This is a list of T cell receptor beta chains from one sample in a study of coeliac disease. Sequenced by immunoSEQ multiplex PCR; TCRdb stores in-frame clones only, minus some. Here the sample spans around 9,000 clones, over 55% being singletons. The specimen sequenced was lamina propria lymphocytes from the gut. Source of these receptors: a woman aged 55-69 years with celiac disease. CDR3s include the opening cysteine and the closing phenylalanine or tryptophan. The D gene is left open where the match is weak. Not all rows give a size; the values are once, few, many and, for expanded clones, a class.

v_gene	d_gene	abundance	j_gene	CDR3nt	CDR3aa
TRBV4-1	TRBD1	.	TRBJ1-2	TGCGCCAGCAGCCAGTCGACAGGGAACTATGGCTACACCTTC	CASSQSTGNYGYTF
TRBV6-6	.	.	TRBJ1-4	TGTGCCAGCAGTTACTCGAGACTTACTAATGAAAAACTGTTTTTT	CASSYSRLTNEKLFF
TRBV5-1	.	few	TRBJ2-7	TGTGCCAGCAGCTTGGTTCAGGCACAATCCTACGAGCAGTACTTC	CASSLVQAQSYEQYF
TRBV7-3	.	.	TRBJ2-1	TGTGCCAGCAGCCGCCCTGGACACCCCAATGAGCAGTTCTTC	CASSRPGHPNEQFF
TRBV4-3	.	medium-sized	TRBJ1-2	TGCGCCAGCAGCCAAGGGGCAGCCTCGGGGTTGGGCTACACCTTC	CASSQGAASGLGYTF
TRBV6-4	TRBD2	.	TRBJ2-1	TGTGCCAGCTCCCCTAGCGGGAGGGCCAATGAGCAGTTCTTC	CASSPSGRANEQFF
TRBV7-6	.	.	TRBJ2-5	TGTGCCAGCAGCTTAAGGAGGTTGGAGACCCAGTACTTC	CASSLRRLETQYF
TRBV28	.	.	TRBJ1-3	TGTGCCAGCAGTGGAAGTCGACGTGGGAGGCGGTATAGTGGAAACACCATATATTTT	CASSGSRRGRRYSGNTIYF
TRBV7-9	.	few	TRBJ2-3	TGTGCCAGCAGCTTCTCCCCAGATACGCAGTATTTT	CASSFSPDTQYF
TRBV20-1	.	.	TRBJ2-3	TGCAGTGTCCCCCCCGGGGATACGCAGTATTTT	CSVPPGDTQYF
TRBV7-2	TRBD2	.	TRBJ2-5	TGTGCCAGCAGCCGGGGGGGGGAGGAGACCCAGTACTTC	CASSRGGEETQYF
TRBV6-5	TRBD1	.	TRBJ2-5	TGTGCCAGCAGTTTCCGGGACAGGGGGCCAGAGACCCAGTACTTC	CASSFRDRGPETQYF
TRBV2	.	.	TRBJ1-2	TGTGCCAGCAGACGCGAGGGGACTTACTACTATGGCTACACCTTC	CASRREGTYYYGYTF
TRBV9	.	.	TRBJ2-2	TGTGCCAGCAATGTGGGGGGAAGAGCCGGGGAGCTGTTTTTT	CASNVGGRAGELFF
TRBV5-1	.	.	TRBJ2-4	TGCGCCAGCAGCTTGGACAGAAGTTTCAAAAACATTCAGTACTTC	CASSLDRSFKNIQYF
TRBV29-1	TRBD2	.	TRBJ2-2	TGCAGCGTTGACGGCGGGGGGTTCACCGGGGAGCTGTTTTTT	CSVDGGGFTGELFF
TRBV6-6	.	.	TRBJ1-6	TGTGCCAGCAGAGAACAGGGTCGTGCTTCACCCCTCCACTTT	CASREQGRASPLHF
TRBV4-3	TRBD1	few	TRBJ1-6	TGCGCCAGCAGCCCGCCGGGACAGAGAAATTCACCCCTCCACTTT	CASSPPGQRNSPLHF
TRBV11-3	.	few	TRBJ1-6	TGTGCCAGCAGCTCGACATGGAATTCACCCCTCCACTTT	CASSSTWNSPLHF
TRBV5-1	TRBD2	.	TRBJ2-1	TGCGCCAGCCTTGAGACTAGCGGGGGGTTCGAAAAGTTCTTC	CASLETSGGFEKFF
TRBV2	.	.	TRBJ1-2	TGTGCCAGCAGTGGGGTACAGCCGAGCTATGGCTACACCTTC	CASSGVQPSYGYTF
TRBV4-3	.	.	TRBJ2-7	TGCGCCAGCAGCCAAGCGTCCCACATGGGACTCTCCTACGAGCAGTACTTC	CASSQASHMGLSYEQYF
TRBV18	TRBD1	.	TRBJ1-1	TGTGCCAGCTCTTTCGGGACAGGCCCTGAAGCTTTCTTT	CASSFGTGPEAFF
TRBV6-5	.	.	TRBJ1-1	TGTGCCAGCAGTTACTCTAGGGGACAAAGGGCTTTCTTT	CASSYSRGQRAFF
TRBV7-9	TRBD2	few	TRBJ2-5	TGTGCCAGCAGTCGCAGCGGGGGGGCAGGAGAGACCCAGTACTTC	CASSRSGGAGETQYF
TRBV9	.	.	TRBJ1-6	TGTGCCAGCAGCCCTCTTCCCCGTAATTCACCCCTCCACTTT	CASSPLPRNSPLHF